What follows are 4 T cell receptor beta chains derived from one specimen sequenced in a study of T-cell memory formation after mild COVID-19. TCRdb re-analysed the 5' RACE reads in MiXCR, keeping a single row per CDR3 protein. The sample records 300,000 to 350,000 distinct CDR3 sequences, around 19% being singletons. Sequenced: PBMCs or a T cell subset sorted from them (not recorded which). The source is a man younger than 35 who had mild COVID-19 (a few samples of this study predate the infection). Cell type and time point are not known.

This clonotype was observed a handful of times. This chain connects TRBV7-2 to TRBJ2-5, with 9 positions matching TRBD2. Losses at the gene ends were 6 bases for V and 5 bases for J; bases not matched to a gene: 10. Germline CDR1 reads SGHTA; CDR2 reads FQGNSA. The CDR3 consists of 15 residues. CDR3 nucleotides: TGTGCCAGCAGAATGAAGGCGGGGGGGCGTGAGACCCAGTACTTC. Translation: CASRMKAGGRETQYF.

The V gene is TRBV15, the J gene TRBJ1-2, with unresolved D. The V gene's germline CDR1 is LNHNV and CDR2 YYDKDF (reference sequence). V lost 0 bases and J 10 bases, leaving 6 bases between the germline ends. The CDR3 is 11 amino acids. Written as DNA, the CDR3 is TGTGCCACCAGCAGAGATCGGGTCTACACCTTC. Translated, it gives CATSRDRVYTF.

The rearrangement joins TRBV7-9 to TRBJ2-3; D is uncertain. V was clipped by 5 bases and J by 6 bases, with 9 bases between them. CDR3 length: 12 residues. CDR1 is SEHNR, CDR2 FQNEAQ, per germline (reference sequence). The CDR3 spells CASSDWADTQYF. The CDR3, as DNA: TGTGCCAGCAGCGACTGGGCTGATACGCAGTATTTT.

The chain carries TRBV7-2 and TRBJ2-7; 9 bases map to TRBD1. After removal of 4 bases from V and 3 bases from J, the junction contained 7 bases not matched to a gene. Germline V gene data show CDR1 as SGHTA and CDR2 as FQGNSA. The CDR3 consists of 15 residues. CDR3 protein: CASSWGTGSHYEQYF. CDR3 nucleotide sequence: TGTGCCAGCAGCTGGGGGACAGGGAGTCACTACGAGCAGTACTTC. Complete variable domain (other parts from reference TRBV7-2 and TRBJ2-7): GAGVSQSPSNKVTEKGKDVELRCDPISGHTALYWYRQSLGQGLEFLIYFQGNSAPDKSGLPSDRFSAERTGGSVSTLTIQRTQQEDSAVYLCASSWGTGSHYEQYFGPGTRLTVT.